Below, 21 T cell receptor beta chains from the same sample are listed, as sequenced in a study of OX40 agonist ivuxolimab in advanced cancers. The method was the immunoSEQ multiplex PCR assay. What TCRdb holds here is the immuneACCESS table cut down to in-frame rearrangements. Part of the clones is not present; checked against another copy, under half of the missing clones reflect an unresolved V gene, and the others are unexplained. For this sample the table gives tens of thousands of clones, of which roughly 85% were detected only once. Less than 4% of the sample belongs to the ten largest clones. This sample comprised CD4+ or CD8+ T cells sorted from blood, obtained in a trial of the OX40 agonist ivuxolimab. The receptors derive from an adult with an advanced solid tumor such as melanoma, head and neck, liver or kidney cancer.

The chain employs TRBV7-2 and TRBJ2-7; D unresolved. Trimming took off 4 bases at V and 2 bases at J, with 12 bases between the two ends. Germline CDR1 and CDR2: SGHTA and FQGNSA. This CDR3 is built from 14 residues. The CDR3 region has the DNA TGTGCCAGCAGCTCCCCGGATAGACCCTACGAGCAGTACTTC. As protein: CASSSPDRPYEQYF.

This clone was picked up one time. The chain joins TRBV19 to TRBJ1-1, with D unclear. CDR3 length: 15 residues. Germline-derived CDR1 and CDR2 are LNHDA and SQIVND (reference sequence). The V end was cut by 7 bases, the J end by 4 bases, with 19 bases between. The CDR3 bases are TGTGCCAGTAAACGCCCCCAGACCCGGGGCACTGAAGCTTTCTTT. Translation: CASKRPQTRGTEAFF.

J is TRBJ1-6 and V is TRBV5-1; D not resolved. Germline V gene sequence: CDR1 SGHRS, CDR2 YFSETQ. The CDR3 runs 12 residues. The V end lost 5 bases, the J end lost 10 bases, and 10 bases lay between the germline ends. The CDR3 DNA reads as TGCGCCAGCAGAATGACTGGCTCACCCCTCCACTTT. As protein: CASRMTGSPLHF.

This chain joins TRBV27 and TRBJ1-2; 11 bases fit TRBD1. The J segment lost 8 bases and the V segment lost 8 bases, leaving 7 bases of the junction unmatched. Germline loops: CDR1 MNHEY, CDR2 SMNVEV (reference sequence). The CDR3 is 13 residues long. As DNA, the CDR3 is TGTGCCAGCTCGGACAGGGGGCATAGAGGCTACACCTTC. Translated: CASSDRGHRGYTF.

This chain joins TRBV18 and TRBJ1-3; D not certain. V was pared by 3 bases and J by 0 bases, with 3 bases between. CDR3 length: 13 amino acids. Germline V gives CDR1 KGHSH, CDR2 LQKENI. The CDR3 spells CASSPSSGNTIYF. CDR3 coding DNA: TGTGCCAGCTCACCTTCCTCTGGAAACACCATATATTTT.

This chain links TRBV7-6 with TRBJ1-6; 8 bases line up with TRBD1. Germline CDR1 reads SGHVS; CDR2 reads FNYEAQ. V lost 8 bases and J lost 1; bases outside the gene matches: 7. The CDR3 has 16 amino acids. The CDR3 region has the DNA TGTGCCAGCTCGGACAGGGTCGGGTCCTATAATTCACCCCTCCACTTT. It translates to CASSDRVGSYNSPLHF.

The chain links TRBV2 to TRBJ2-7, with 8 bases that match TRBD2. In germline, CDR1 is SNHLY, CDR2 FYNNEI. V shed 3 bases and J 0 bases; nucleotides not matched to a gene: 13. This CDR3 contains 18 residues. CDR3 nucleotide sequence: TGTGCCAGCAGTGAGGGTAGCGGGATGCGATACATCTCCTACGAGCAGTACTTC. As protein: CASSEGSGMRYISYEQYF.

Worth noting for this clone: The sample holds other DNA sequences that translate to the same CDR3. The V and J genes are TRBV29-1 and TRBJ2-5; TRBD2 agrees at 9 bases. Germline V gene data show CDR1 as SQVTM and CDR2 as ANQGSEA. The CDR3 is 14 residues long. V lost 7 bases, J lost 5 bases, and 11 bases stayed unmatched. The CDR3 coding sequence is TGCAGCGCGGGCGGGGGGGCCGAGGGGGAGACCCAGTACTTC. Translating gives CSAGGGAEGETQYF.

Only a few counts were recorded for this clone. The CDR3 loop is CASRRDFSSSYEQYF. CDR3 nucleotide sequence: TGTGCCAGTAGAAGGGACTTTTCAAGCTCCTACGAGCAGTACTTC. The V call is TRBV19, the J call TRBJ2-7; D is perhaps TRBD2 (6 bases). Germline V CDR1 and CDR2: LNHDA, SQIVND (reference sequence). The V end was cut by 6 bases, the J end by 0 bases, with 15 bases between. The CDR3 runs to 15 residues.

The chain carries TRBV5-6 and TRBJ2-1; 13 bases align to TRBD2. J gave up 14 bases and V 7 bases, and 12 bases lay outside the gene matches. The CDR3 sequence is 14 residues long. The germline V gene encodes CDR1 SGHDT and CDR2 YYEEEE. The CDR3 DNA reads as TGTGCCAGCGGTACAGGGGTAGGACTAGCGGGAGAGTTCTTC. This gives the protein CASGTGVGLAGEFF.

The V and J genes are TRBV7-2 and TRBJ1-2; TRBD1 matches 7 bases. The V segment lost 3 bases and the J segment 7 bases; nucleotides outside the gene matches: 5. The CDR3 is made up of 13 amino acids. Germline V gene lookup returns CDR1 SGHTA and CDR2 FQGNSA. Here the CDR3 reads CASSLDRIGGYTF. The CDR3 DNA reads as TGTGCCAGCAGCTTGGACAGGATTGGTGGCTACACCTTC.

V usage is TRBV5-1 and J usage is TRBJ1-2, with D tentatively TRBD1 (5 bases). Trimming shortened V by 4 bases and J by 3 bases, and 10 bases separated the two germline ends. The CDR3 covers 13 residues. Germline V gives CDR1 SGHRS, CDR2 YFSETQ. The chain's CDR3 is CASSLGAYYGYTF. The CDR3 coding sequence is TGCGCCAGCAGCCTTGGGGCCTACTATGGCTACACCTTC.

The V gene is TRBV7-9, the J gene TRBJ1-1; D remains unclear. The germline V gene has CDR1 SEHNR and CDR2 FQNEAQ (reference sequence). Trimming left V 1 base short and J 6 bases short, with 15 bases between. This CDR3 region has 15 residues. CDR3 in DNA: TGTGCCAGCAGCTTAGGGTCAGGAGGAAGACCTGAAGCTTTCTTT. Protein sequence: CASSLGSGGRPEAFF.

This chain links TRBV5-6 with TRBJ1-6; no firm D call. This CDR3 comprises 15 residues. Deletions cut 1 base from V and 5 bases from J, with 10 bases between. Germline CDR1 and CDR2: SGHDT and YYEEEE. CDR3: CASSLRQTNNSPLHF. CDR3 bases: TGTGCCAGCAGCTTGCGGCAGACCAATAATTCACCCCTCCACTTT.

The J gene is TRBJ2-2, the V gene TRBV14, with TRBD2 matching over 9 bases. The germline gives CDR1 SGHDN, CDR2 FVKESK. The ends lost 1 base at V and 1 base at J; junction bases unmatched: 7. The CDR3 is 18 amino acids. The CDR3 coding sequence is TGTGCCAGCAGCCAAGGTATTAGCGGGAGCCGGAACACCGGGGAGCTGTTTTTT. This gives the protein CASSQGISGSRNTGELFF.

The chain employs TRBV7-8 and TRBJ2-6; D is uncertain. Germline values: CDR1 SGHVS, CDR2 FQNEAQ. CDR3 length: 14 residues. Deletions cut 5 bases from V and 4 bases from J, with 9 bases between. The CDR3 spells CASSRRPGANVLTF. CDR3 nucleotide sequence: TGTGCCAGCAGCCGACGACCCGGGGCCAACGTCCTGACTTTC.

The rearrangement links TRBV7-3 to TRBJ1-2; 8 nucleotides line up with TRBD1. This CDR3 region has 13 residues. The germline V gene has CDR1 SGHTA and CDR2 FQGTGA. The J segment lost 6 bases and the V segment lost 5 bases, leaving 5 bases of the junction unmatched. CDR3 region: CASSLTGEDGYTF. As DNA, the CDR3 is TGTGCCAGCAGCCTGACAGGGGAAGATGGCTACACCTTC.

J is TRBJ1-3 and V is TRBV6-6; D is unclear. Germline V gives CDR1 MNHNY, CDR2 SVGAGI (reference sequence). The CDR3 has 15 amino acids. Trimming left V 3 bases short and J 4 bases short, with 13 bases between. In nucleotides, the CDR3 is TGTGCCAGCAGTTATAGTACGGCGGGAGGAAACACCATATATTTT. This translates into CASSYSTAGGNTIYF.

The CDR3 region is CASSYSGDFSNQPQHF. CDR3 bases: TGTGCCAGCAGTTACTCGGGGGACTTTAGCAATCAGCCCCAGCATTTT. V gene TRBV6-5 combines with J gene TRBJ1-5; a possible D gene is TRBD1 (5 bases). Between the trimmed V and J ends, which lost 0 bases and 0 bases, there was a span of 9 bases. This CDR3 spans 16 amino acids. Germline lookup yields CDR1 MNHEY and CDR2 SVGAGI.

The gene calls are TRBV12-5 and TRBJ2-3; D may match TRBD1 or TRBD2 (6 bases each). Germline CDR1 reads LGHNT; CDR2 reads FRNRAP. V dropped 9 bases and J dropped 3 bases, with 19 bases sitting between them. This CDR3 contains 15 residues. CDR3 loop: CASRRAGDLTDTQYF. Here the CDR3 DNA reads TGTGCTAGCCGAAGGGCAGGGGACTTAACAGATACGCAGTATTTT.

Concerning this clone itself: The sample has other DNA sequences that encode this CDR3 too. The chain joins TRBV7-2 to TRBJ1-1, with D unclear. The CDR3 runs to 14 residues. Germline CDR1 and CDR2: SGHTA and FQGNSA. V was clipped by 5 bases and J by 0 bases, with 10 bases between them. CDR3 sequence: CASSPGPLNTEAFF. The CDR3 region has the DNA TGTGCCAGCAGCCCCGGACCTCTGAACACTGAAGCTTTCTTT.